The 6 T cell receptor beta chains presented below share a single source sample, sequenced in a study of T-cell memory formation after mild COVID-19. Each CDR3 protein gets one entry after TCRdb re-called the 5' RACE reads with MiXCR. The table records 250,000 to 300,000 distinct CDR3 sequences, 15% to 20% of them present only once. The sample consisted of PBMCs or a T cell subset sorted from them (not recorded which). The receptor set was obtained from a man between 18 and 29 years old who had mild COVID-19 (a few samples of this study predate the infection). Cell type and time point are not known.

This chain joins TRBV9 and TRBJ2-1; 9 positions match TRBD2. Losses at the gene ends were 1 base for V and 6 bases for J; bases not matched to a gene: 5. The CDR3 spans 15 residues. Germline CDR1 and CDR2: SGDLS and YYNGEE. The chain's CDR3 is CASSVTAGGFNEQFF. The CDR3 DNA sequence: TGTGCCAGCAGCGTAACGGCGGGGGGGTTCAATGAGCAGTTCTTC.

This clonotype was detected ten times or more. J is TRBJ2-3 and V is TRBV5-1, with 13 bases identical to TRBD2. The V gene's germline CDR1 is SGHRS and CDR2 YFSETQ. With 1 base clipped from V and 4 bases from J, the junction kept 9 bases outside the gene matches. The CDR3 is 18 residues long. CDR3 amino acids: CASSLRLAGGPIPDTQYF. DNA of the CDR3: TGCGCCAGCAGCTTGCGACTAGCGGGGGGTCCCATCCCAGATACGCAGTATTTT.

The J gene is TRBJ1-5, the V gene TRBV18; unclear D gene. Germline V CDR1 and CDR2: KGHSH, LQKENI. Trimming took off 3 bases at V and 2 bases at J, with 8 bases between the two ends. This CDR3 comprises 14 residues. The CDR3 loop reads CASSPQDGNQPQHF. Written as DNA, the CDR3 is TGTGCCAGCTCACCCCAGGATGGCAATCAGCCCCAGCATTTT.

This clonotype appeared many times. CDR3 nucleotides: TGTGCCAGCAGTCAGTCCAGGGACCAGCCCCAGCATTTT. Translated, it gives CASSQSRDQPQHF. The J gene is TRBJ1-5, the V gene TRBV6-2 or TRBV6-3; D is perhaps TRBD1 (5 bases). Germline-derived CDR1 and CDR2 are MNHEY and SVGEGT. V was clipped by 5 bases and J by 7 bases, with 12 bases between them. The CDR3 runs 13 residues.

This rearrangement joins TRBV7-3 to TRBJ2-1, with D possibly being TRBD2 (5 bases). Deletions cut 3 bases from V and 5 bases from J, with 11 bases between. This CDR3 has 14 amino acids. The V gene's germline CDR1 is SGHTA and CDR2 FQGTGA. CDR3 protein: CASSFSGENNEQFF. The DNA for the CDR3 is TGTGCCAGCAGCTTTTCCGGGGAAAACAATGAGCAGTTCTTC.

J is TRBJ1-5 and V is TRBV2; 7 positions match TRBD1. The CDR3 consists of 17 residues. The V segment lost 5 bases and the J segment 0 bases; nucleotides outside the gene matches: 10. Germline assignment: CDR1 SNHLY and CDR2 FYNNEI. The CDR3: CASSSNRGAYSNQPQHF. In DNA, the CDR3 is TGTGCCAGCAGTTCTAACAGGGGCGCCTATAGCAATCAGCCCCAGCATTTT.